This TCR beta chain originates from a study of cytomegalovirus exposure and HLA in healthy donors. Study observations and caveats: It was taken for granted in presence/absence analyses that sequencing depth across donors was roughly uniform. TCR beta V- and J-gene trimming, according to a later analysis, was linked to a missense DCLRE1C variant.

PCR used 60 Vbeta primers and 13 Jbeta primers. Repertoires were generated with immunoSEQ multiplex PCR, while TCRdb's copy carries only in-frame clones and drops some. The sample yields 100,000 to 150,000 clones, approximately 82% seen once. V dropped 2 bases and J dropped 8; count of bases not matched to a gene: 1. The CDR3 consists of 11 residues. Germline V gene sequence: CDR1 GTSNPN, CDR2 SVGIG (reference sequence). To note about this clone: Its antigen is unknown.

The clonotype comes from a young man in good health and CMV-seropositive. V is TRBV30 and J is TRBJ1-2, with 8 bases identical to TRBD1. The specimen sequenced was PBMCs. For the CDR3, the DNA is TGTGCCTGGAGTCAGGGGGCCGGCTACACCTTC. As protein: CAWSQGAGYTF.